This T cell receptor beta chain was recorded in a study of T-cell memory formation after mild COVID-19. Concerning this clonotype: What it binds is unknown.

Findings and caveats of the study: Chiefly within CM and EM were the contracting CD4+ clones; CD8+ ones were within EMRA. Clones contracting day 15 to 85 were balanced CD4/CD8; later expanders leaned CD4+.

The CDR3 is made up of 14 amino acids. V was shortened by 4 bases and J by 4 bases, with 14 bases between the two germline ends. Germline V gene sequence: CDR1 SGHRS, CDR2 YFSETQ. Barcoded TCR alpha and TCR beta cDNA libraries with UMIs came from 5'RACE using constant-segment primers. TCRdb re-called the 5' RACE reads with MiXCR, one entry per CDR3 protein. The sample holds roughly 250,000 distinct CDR3 sequences, roughly 17% seen once. This TCR came from a man aged 18 to 30 who had mild COVID-19 (a few samples of this study predate the infection). Cell type and time point are not known. V gene TRBV5-1 combines with J gene TRBJ1-1, with D possibly TRBD1 on 6 matching bases. Specimen: PBMCs or a T cell subset sorted from them (not recorded which). The CDR3 loop is CASSPGASGTEAFF. The CDR3 DNA sequence: TGCGCCAGCAGCCCAGGGGCGTCAGGCACTGAAGCTTTCTTT.